The T cell receptor beta chain under discussion was sequenced for a study of T cell changes during pregnancy in multiple sclerosis (dated by TCRdb to 2018 to 2020). For the study in its entirety: Changes in the T cell repertoire over the course of pregnancy were examined in this study in women with multiple sclerosis.

For this clone: Its antigen has not been determined. No much larger clone is present one base from it, and per-base qualities are unavailable.

There are 13 amino acids in the CDR3, from cysteine to phenylalanine inclusive. Only the CDR3 region is kept as DNA, spanning 39 bases read in frame from base 1. The germline V gene (reference sequence) sets CDR1 to GTSNPN and CDR2 to SVGIG. The V and J ends are trimmed by 3 bases and 11 bases, leaving 19 bases between them. Libraries were built with the immunoSEQ multiplex PCR assay. TCRdb's version of the immuneACCESS table is confined to in-frame rearrangements and falls short of the full clone set. An unresolved V gene accounts for under half of the shortfall where checked; the remainder is of unknown origin. Present in this sample are 90,000 to 95,000 clones, over 85% of which were seen just once. The top ten hold around 4.1% of the sample.

Sequenced here: peripheral blood, sampled in the first trimester of pregnancy. The receptor comes from a female donor with multiple sclerosis, enrolled in a pregnancy study. The sequence is built from TRBV30 and TRBJ1-2; tentative D gene TRBD1, with 6 bases matching. The CDR3 corresponds to CAWSPWEGGGYTF. The sequenced DNA: TGTGCCTGGAGCCCCTGGGAGGGGGGGGGTTACACCTTC.